Included here is one T cell receptor (beta chain) sequence, with context. In germline, CDR1 is SQVTM, CDR2 ANQGSEA. Deletions cut 4 bases from V and 3 bases from J, with 16 bases between. The CDR3 has 14 residues. Naive CD8 isolation took CD45RO-negative cells positively selected for CCR7 and excluded terminally differentiated effector memory CD45RA+ cells. TCRdb's copy holds only in-frame clones and misses some; the assay was immunoSEQ multiplex PCR. The repertoire holds around 2,000,000 clones, 90% to 95% seen once, with around 1.7% in the top ten. The sample is drawn from a study of shared clonotypes between healthy human individuals.

The J gene is TRBJ2-7, the V gene TRBV29-1; tentative D call: TRBD2 (5 bases). The TCR originated in a man between 18 and 29 years old in good health. Some clones in this sample may be carry-over from other donors' samples. Source material: naive CD8+ T cells from PBMCs. The CDR3 reads CSVVVGDGGYEQYF. DNA of the CDR3: TGCAGCGTTGTAGTGGGAGATGGTGGCTACGAGCAGTACTTC.